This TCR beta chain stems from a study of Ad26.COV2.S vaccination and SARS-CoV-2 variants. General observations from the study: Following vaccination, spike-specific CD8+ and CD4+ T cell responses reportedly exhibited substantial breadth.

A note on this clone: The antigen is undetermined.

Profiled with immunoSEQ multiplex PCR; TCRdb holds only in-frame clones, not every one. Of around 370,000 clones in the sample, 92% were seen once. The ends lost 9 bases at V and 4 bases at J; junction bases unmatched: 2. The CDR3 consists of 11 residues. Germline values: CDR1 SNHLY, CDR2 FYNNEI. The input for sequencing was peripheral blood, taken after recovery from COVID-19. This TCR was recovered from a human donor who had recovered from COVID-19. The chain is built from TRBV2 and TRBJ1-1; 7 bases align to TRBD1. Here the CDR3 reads CARQGTTEAFF. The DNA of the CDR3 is TGTGCCAGACAGGGGACCACTGAAGCTTTCTTT.